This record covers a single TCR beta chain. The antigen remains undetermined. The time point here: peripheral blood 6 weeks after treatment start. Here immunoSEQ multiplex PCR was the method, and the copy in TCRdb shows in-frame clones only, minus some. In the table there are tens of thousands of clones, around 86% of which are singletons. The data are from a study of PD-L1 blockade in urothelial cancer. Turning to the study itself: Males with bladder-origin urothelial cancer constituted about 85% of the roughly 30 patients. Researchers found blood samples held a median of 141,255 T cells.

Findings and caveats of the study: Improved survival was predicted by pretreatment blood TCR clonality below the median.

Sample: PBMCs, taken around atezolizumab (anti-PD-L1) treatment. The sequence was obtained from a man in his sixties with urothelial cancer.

The CDR3 here is CASKPTGARSYEQYF. The DNA for the CDR3 is TGTGCCAGCAAACCAACAGGGGCCCGTTCCTACGAGCAGTACTTC. V usage is TRBV27 and J usage is TRBJ2-7, with 7 nucleotides matching TRBD1. From germline, CDR1 is MNHEY and CDR2 SMNVEV (reference sequence). This CDR3 spans 15 amino acids. The V and J ends lost 7 bases and 1 base, in that order; junction bases with no gene match: 10.